This T cell receptor (beta chain) is from a study of T-cell reconstitution after alpha-beta-depleted transplantation in children. Trimming pared 2 bases from V and 10 bases from J, leaving 14 bases between. The CDR3 totals 13 residues. From germline, CDR1 is MNHNS and CDR2 SASEGT. It was with unique molecular identifiers that the TCRbeta library was prepared. Each CDR3 protein is one row after TCRdb ran MiXCR on the PCR reads. Of some 530,000 distinct CDR3 sequences listed, under 15% are singletons. This clonotype was found many times. The clonotype was recovered from a human donor who donated a stem cell graft to a child with combined immunodeficiency. The sequenced sample was PBMCs from the stem cell graft donor, obtained from the stem cell graft. This chain connects TRBV6-1 to TRBJ1-1; D remains unclear. The CDR3 DNA follows: TGTGCCAGCAGTGAAATGTCTGGGTTTCGAGCTTTCTTT. Protein: CASSEMSGFRAFF.